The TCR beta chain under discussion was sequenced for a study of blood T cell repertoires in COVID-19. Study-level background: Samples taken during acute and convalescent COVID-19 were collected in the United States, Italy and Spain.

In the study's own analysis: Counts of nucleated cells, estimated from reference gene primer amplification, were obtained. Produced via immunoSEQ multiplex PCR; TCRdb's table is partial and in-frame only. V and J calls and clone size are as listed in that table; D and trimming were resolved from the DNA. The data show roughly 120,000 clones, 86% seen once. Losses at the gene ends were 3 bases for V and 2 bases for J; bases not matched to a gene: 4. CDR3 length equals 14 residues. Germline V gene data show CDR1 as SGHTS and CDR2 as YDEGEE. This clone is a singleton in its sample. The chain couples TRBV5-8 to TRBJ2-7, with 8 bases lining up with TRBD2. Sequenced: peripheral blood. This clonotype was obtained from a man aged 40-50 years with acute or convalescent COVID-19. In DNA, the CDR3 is TGTGCCAGCAGCTACCGGGGGGGGGCCTACGAGCAGTACTTC. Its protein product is CASSYRGGAYEQYF.